The present entry profiles one T cell receptor (beta chain) with its context. This sample is drawn from a study of shared clonotypes between healthy human individuals. CDR1 is SNHLY, CDR2 FYNNEI, per germline. This CDR3 is built from 15 residues. V lost 3 bases to trimming and J lost 5 bases, with 13 bases between them. TCRdb's copy holds only in-frame clones and misses some; the assay was immunoSEQ multiplex PCR. The sample contains some 350,000 clones, under 80% of which appear only once. The sample taken for sequencing was memory CD4+ T cells sorted from blood. Subset noted: CD45RA-negative fraction. The TCR originated in a man aged 25-40 years in good health. The V and J genes are TRBV2 and TRBJ2-2, with D perhaps TRBD2 (6 bases). The CDR3 spells CASSDSGTGTGELFF. In DNA form, the CDR3 reads TGTGCCAGCAGTGATAGCGGAACGGGAACCGGGGAGCTGTTTTTT.